Listed below are T cell receptor beta chains from one sample, sequenced in a study of OX40 agonist ivuxolimab in advanced cancers. The method was immunoSEQ multiplex PCR; TCRdb's version includes in-frame clones alone and lacks a portion of them. The sample includes around 81,000 clones, around 80% of them seen just once. This material consisted of CD4+ or CD8+ T cells sorted from blood, taken in a trial of the OX40 agonist ivuxolimab. The receptors derive from an adult with an advanced solid tumor such as melanoma, head and neck, liver or kidney cancer. Each CDR3 is given with its conserved first and last residue. D genes are given only for firm matches. Size tells how often a clone was seen (once, few, many) or the class of an expanded clone, and some rows leave it out.

-	TRBV4-1	-	TRBJ2-6	CASSHLSGANVLTF	TGCGCCAGCAGCCACCTGTCTGGGGCCAACGTCCTGACTTTC
TRBD2	TRBV6-6	once	TRBJ2-7	CASSYQRGISYEQYF	TGTGCCAGCAGTTACCAGCGGGGGATCTCCTACGAGCAGTACTTC
TRBD1	TRBV19	-	TRBJ1-4	CASTQIDREPNEKLFF	TGTGCCAGTACCCAGATCGACAGGGAGCCTAATGAAAAACTGTTTTTT
-	TRBV28	-	TRBJ2-7	CASNDGPLPEQYF	TGTGCCAGCAACGACGGACCCTTACCCGAGCAGTACTTC
-	TRBV28	few	TRBJ1-2	CAIKGRFYGYTF	TGTGCCATCAAGGGGCGATTCTATGGCTACACCTTC
TRBD1	TRBV6-5	-	TRBJ1-3	CASSYSMTGSGNTIYF	TGTGCCAGCAGTTACTCGATGACAGGGTCCGGAAACACCATATATTTT
-	TRBV27	-	TRBJ1-2	CASSLGGGGYTF	TGTGCCAGCAGTTTGGGTGGGGGCGGCTACACCTTC
TRBD1	TRBV19	-	TRBJ2-6	CASSSGQTLSGANVLTF	TGTGCCAGTAGTTCGGGACAGACTCTCTCTGGGGCCAACGTCCTGACTTTC
-	TRBV28	-	TRBJ1-1	CASRRDTEAFF	TGTGCCAGCCGGAGGGACACTGAAGCTTTCTTT
-	TRBV27	-	TRBJ2-7	CASGRPSSYEQYF	TGTGCCAGCGGCCGTCCGAGCTCCTACGAGCAGTACTTC
-	TRBV7-7	-	TRBJ1-2	CASSSNRGSNYGYTF	TGTGCTAGCAGCTCTAATCGGGGGTCGAACTATGGCTACACCTTC
TRBD2	TRBV27	-	TRBJ2-1	CASSFQGTSGVNEQFF	TGTGCCAGCAGTTTTCAGGGGACTAGCGGTGTCAATGAGCAGTTCTTC
-	TRBV27	once	TRBJ1-2	CASSFRDNYGYTF	TGTGCCAGCAGTTTCCGGGACAACTATGGCTACACCTTC
TRBD1	TRBV4-3	-	TRBJ2-7	CASSQDRFTGGYEQYF	TGCGCCAGCAGCCAAGATCGTTTTACAGGGGGCTACGAGCAGTACTTC
-	TRBV28	-	TRBJ2-7	CASSSPRYLYEQYF	TGTGCCAGCAGCTCCCCGAGGTACCTATACGAGCAGTACTTC
-	TRBV9	-	TRBJ1-2	CASTGPYWGYTF	TGTGCCAGTACAGGGCCCTATTGGGGCTACACCTTC
-	TRBV27	-	TRBJ2-3	CASSLLGMNTQYF	TGTGCCAGCAGTTTACTGGGGATGAATACGCAGTATTTT
-	TRBV7-2	-	TRBJ1-2	CASSLDRGFYGYTF	TGTGCCAGCAGCTTAGATAGGGGATTCTATGGCTACACCTTC
-	TRBV28	once	TRBJ1-3	CASSLGGTGNTIYF	TGTGCCAGCAGTTTAGGAGGGACCGGAAACACCATATATTTT
-	TRBV11-3	-	TRBJ2-1	CASSAAGGLSYNEQFF	TGTGCCAGCAGCGCGGCAGGGGGGCTATCCTACAATGAGCAGTTCTTC
-	TRBV10-3	-	TRBJ2-7	CASRQGIHEQYF	TGTGCCAGCCGCCAGGGTATCCACGAGCAGTACTTC
-	TRBV18	few	TRBJ2-5	CASSPPETQYF	TGTGCCAGCTCACCGCCGGAGACCCAGTACTTC
-	TRBV7-3	once	TRBJ2-5	CASSFSGLETQYF	TGTGCCAGCAGCTTCTCAGGGTTGGAGACCCAGTACTTC
TRBD1	TRBV19	-	TRBJ1-1	CASSGLTGGKAEAFF	TGTGCCAGTAGTGGCCTGACAGGGGGTAAGGCTGAAGCTTTCTTT
TRBD1	TRBV7-8	-	TRBJ1-3	CASSPPGQSSGNTIYF	TGTGCCAGCAGCCCTCCGGGACAGAGCTCTGGAAACACCATATATTTT
-	TRBV19	few	TRBJ2-7	CASRRGGSYEQYF	TGTGCCAGTAGAAGGGGAGGTTCCTACGAGCAGTACTTC
-	TRBV5-1	-	TRBJ1-1	CASSIRAGDTEAFF	TGCGCCAGCAGCATAAGGGCCGGTGACACTGAAGCTTTCTTT
-	TRBV5-4	-	TRBJ2-4	CASSPDPVAKNIQYF	TGTGCCAGCAGCCCCGACCCTGTAGCCAAAAACATTCAGTACTTC
-	TRBV7-9	-	TRBJ2-7	CASSRPVSQTGEQYF	TGTGCCAGCAGCCGCCCGGTCTCCCAAACAGGCGAGCAGTACTTC
TRBD1	TRBV4-1	-	TRBJ2-5	CASSGTGIGQETQYF	TGCGCCAGCAGCGGGACAGGGATCGGGCAAGAGACCCAGTACTTC
TRBD1	TRBV6-5	-	TRBJ2-5	CASSYSQGAAEETQYF	TGTGCCAGCAGTTACTCACAGGGGGCAGCCGAAGAGACCCAGTACTTC